Listed below are T cell receptor beta chains from one sample, sequenced in a study of CD8 T cells in ankylosing spondylitis. TCRdb reprocessed the 5' RACE reads with MiXCR, giving one entry per CDR3 protein. This sample has some 840,000 distinct CDR3 sequences, with roughly 10% found just once. The sample was blood, either unsorted or a sorted T cell fraction (not recorded which). These receptors were obtained from a male donor with ankylosing spondylitis. Both conserved end residues are part of each CDR3. D genes are given only for firm matches. Not every row has a clone size; where given, it reads once, few, many or a size class.

cdr3_nt: TGTGCCAGCAGTTACGGTCAGAACACTGAAGCTTTCTTT
cdr3_aa: CASSYGQNTEAFF
d_call: NA
clone_size: many
v_call: TRBV6-6
j_call: TRBJ1-1

cdr3_nt: TGCGCCAGCAGCAAGGACAGGGCGGAAGATACGCAGTATTTT
cdr3_aa: CASSKDRAEDTQYF
d_call: TRBD1
clone_size: few
v_call: TRBV5-1
j_call: TRBJ2-3

cdr3_nt: TGTGCCACCGGGACAGGAGGCTTCGGGGAGCTGTTTTTT
cdr3_aa: CATGTGGFGELFF
d_call: TRBD1
clone_size: NA
v_call: TRBV15
j_call: TRBJ2-2

cdr3_nt: TGTGCCAGCAGGGATACAGTGAACACTGAAGCTTTCTTT
cdr3_aa: CASRDTVNTEAFF
d_call: NA
clone_size: once
v_call: TRBV6-2/TRBV6-3
j_call: TRBJ1-1

cdr3_nt: TGTGCCAGCAGCCCATTGACTAGACCGGGGGAGCTGTTTTTT
cdr3_aa: CASSPLTRPGELFF
d_call: NA
clone_size: few
v_call: TRBV12-3/TRBV12-4
j_call: TRBJ2-2

cdr3_nt: TGTGCCAGCAGTTACCGGGGGCTGAGCACTGAAGCTTTCTTT
cdr3_aa: CASSYRGLSTEAFF
d_call: NA
clone_size: NA
v_call: TRBV6-5
j_call: TRBJ1-1

cdr3_nt: TGTGCCAGCAGCTTAGTTTTTAGTGAAAAACTGTTTTTT
cdr3_aa: CASSLVFSEKLFF
d_call: NA
clone_size: few
v_call: TRBV11-2
j_call: TRBJ1-4

cdr3_nt: TGTGCCATCAGTGAGATACTAGCGGGGGGGCCAAGCACAGATACGCAGTATTTT
cdr3_aa: CAISEILAGGPSTDTQYF
d_call: TRBD2
clone_size: NA
v_call: TRBV10-3
j_call: TRBJ2-3

cdr3_nt: TGTGCCAGCTCACAGGACAGGCAACGGGAGACCCAGTACTTC
cdr3_aa: CASSQDRQRETQYF
d_call: TRBD1
clone_size: few
v_call: TRBV18
j_call: TRBJ2-5

cdr3_nt: TGTGCCAGCTCACCAGGGATATTAGCCTACAATGAGCAGTTCTTC
cdr3_aa: CASSPGILAYNEQFF
d_call: NA
clone_size: NA
v_call: TRBV18
j_call: TRBJ2-1

cdr3_nt: TGCGCCAGCATGGATAACTATGGCTACACCTTC
cdr3_aa: CASMDNYGYTF
d_call: NA
clone_size: many
v_call: TRBV5-1
j_call: TRBJ1-2

cdr3_nt: TGTGCCAGCTCACCTGACAGCTACGAGCAGTACTTC
cdr3_aa: CASSPDSYEQYF
d_call: NA
clone_size: many
v_call: TRBV18
j_call: TRBJ2-7

cdr3_nt: TGCAGCGTTTCGAGGGGGCTAACTAATGAAAAACTGTTTTTT
cdr3_aa: CSVSRGLTNEKLFF
d_call: TRBD1
clone_size: many
v_call: TRBV29-1
j_call: TRBJ1-4

cdr3_nt: TGTGCCAGCAGTCTAAGACTAGCAACGCAGTATTTT
cdr3_aa: CASSLRLATQYF
d_call: TRBD2
clone_size: few
v_call: TRBV6-2/TRBV6-3
j_call: TRBJ2-3

cdr3_nt: TGTGCCAGCAGCTTAGGCCGTTGGGGGTCGGAGACCGGGGAGCTGTTTTTT
cdr3_aa: CASSLGRWGSETGELFF
d_call: NA
clone_size: few
v_call: TRBV7-9
j_call: TRBJ2-2

cdr3_nt: TGTGCCAGTAGTATATGGGTTCGGCTTAGCAATCAGCCCCAGCATTTT
cdr3_aa: CASSIWVRLSNQPQHF
d_call: NA
clone_size: few
v_call: TRBV19
j_call: TRBJ1-5

cdr3_nt: TGTGCCACCAGTACACAGGGCCGCGATGGCTACACCTTC
cdr3_aa: CATSTQGRDGYTF
d_call: NA
clone_size: few
v_call: TRBV24-1
j_call: TRBJ1-2

cdr3_nt: TGTGCCAGCAGCCCTCCGGGACAGGAGATCTACGAGCAGTACTTC
cdr3_aa: CASSPPGQEIYEQYF
d_call: TRBD1
clone_size: many
v_call: TRBV7-2
j_call: TRBJ2-7

cdr3_nt: TGTGCCAGCATTGGACAGCGCAATCAGCCCCAGCATTTT
cdr3_aa: CASIGQRNQPQHF
d_call: NA
clone_size: few
v_call: TRBV6-6
j_call: TRBJ1-5

cdr3_nt: TGTGCCAGCAGTTACGGCGGGGGCCTCACAGATACGCAGTATTTT
cdr3_aa: CASSYGGGLTDTQYF
d_call: NA
clone_size: NA
v_call: TRBV6-2/TRBV6-3
j_call: TRBJ2-3

cdr3_nt: TGTGCCAGCAGCTTATTTGTCAGGGATTACGAGCAGTACTTC
cdr3_aa: CASSLFVRDYEQYF
d_call: NA
clone_size: few
v_call: TRBV7-2
j_call: TRBJ2-7

cdr3_nt: TGTGCCAGCAGTGCCGATTCGAGGTATACGCAGTATTTT
cdr3_aa: CASSADSRYTQYF
d_call: NA
clone_size: few
v_call: TRBV6-7
j_call: TRBJ2-3

cdr3_nt: TGTGCCAGCAGTTCAGGGGGACAGAACTATGGCTACACCTTC
cdr3_aa: CASSSGGQNYGYTF
d_call: TRBD1
clone_size: many
v_call: TRBV12-3/TRBV12-4
j_call: TRBJ1-2

cdr3_nt: TGTGCCAGCAGCTTAGGGCGGACTAGCGGCTACGAGCAGTACTTC
cdr3_aa: CASSLGRTSGYEQYF
d_call: TRBD2
clone_size: NA
v_call: TRBV7-9
j_call: TRBJ2-7

cdr3_nt: TGTGCCAGCAGTGATGGGCAGGGGAGCATTCAGTACTTC
cdr3_aa: CASSDGQGSIQYF
d_call: NA
clone_size: few
v_call: TRBV2
j_call: TRBJ2-4

cdr3_nt: TGCAGCGTTGCCCTCAGGGCTGCAGGTTTATGGAATGAGCAGTACTTC
cdr3_aa: CSVALRAAGLWNEQYF
d_call: NA
clone_size: NA
v_call: TRBV29-1
j_call: TRBJ2-7

cdr3_nt: TGTGCCAGCAGTTTACCTCGGGGGACAGCGAACACTGAAGCTTTCTTT
cdr3_aa: CASSLPRGTANTEAFF
d_call: TRBD1
clone_size: few
v_call: TRBV12-3/TRBV12-4
j_call: TRBJ1-1

cdr3_nt: TGTGCCAGCAGCTTGGGTAGTAGCGGGAGGGCAGATACGCAGTATTTT
cdr3_aa: CASSLGSSGRADTQYF
d_call: TRBD2
clone_size: NA
v_call: TRBV5-4
j_call: TRBJ2-3

cdr3_nt: TGTGCCAGCAGCAAGCTCCGGGACGGTTCCTACGAGCAGTACTTC
cdr3_aa: CASSKLRDGSYEQYF
d_call: NA
clone_size: NA
v_call: TRBV7-9
j_call: TRBJ2-7

cdr3_nt: TGTGCCAGCAGCCAACGACAGCGGATGCCCTACAATGAGCAGTTCTTC
cdr3_aa: CASSQRQRMPYNEQFF
d_call: NA
clone_size: few
v_call: TRBV7-9
j_call: TRBJ2-1

cdr3_nt: TGCAGTGCTCAGGACAGTCTATATAGCAATCAGCCCCAGCATTTT
cdr3_aa: CSAQDSLYSNQPQHF
d_call: NA
clone_size: NA
v_call: TRBV20-1
j_call: TRBJ1-5

cdr3_nt: TGTGCCAGCAGTCAACGGGACCGCTACAATGAGCAGTTCTTC
cdr3_aa: CASSQRDRYNEQFF
d_call: NA
clone_size: NA
v_call: TRBV4-2
j_call: TRBJ2-1

cdr3_nt: TGTGCCAGCAGTAACTTTAGGGCGTCCTACGAGCAGTACTTC
cdr3_aa: CASSNFRASYEQYF
d_call: NA
clone_size: NA
v_call: TRBV6-5
j_call: TRBJ2-7

cdr3_nt: TGTGCCACCGGCAGGCTTTACGGAAATGAAAAACTGTTTTTT
cdr3_aa: CATGRLYGNEKLFF
d_call: NA
clone_size: NA
v_call: TRBV15
j_call: TRBJ1-4

cdr3_nt: TGCAGTGCTCGGGGGATCAACTATGGCTACACCTTC
cdr3_aa: CSARGINYGYTF
d_call: NA
clone_size: NA
v_call: TRBV20-1
j_call: TRBJ1-2

cdr3_nt: TGTGCCAGCAGCCAGGGACTAGCGGGAGAGCAGTTCTTC
cdr3_aa: CASSQGLAGEQFF
d_call: TRBD2
clone_size: few
v_call: TRBV7-8
j_call: TRBJ2-1

cdr3_nt: TGTGCCAGCAGACCATCCCTAGGACGGCCGGGAACAGATACGCAGTATTTT
cdr3_aa: CASRPSLGRPGTDTQYF
d_call: NA
clone_size: few
v_call: TRBV12-3/TRBV12-4
j_call: TRBJ2-3

cdr3_nt: TGCAGTGCTACCCAGGACAAAACCTACAATGAGCAGTTCTTC
cdr3_aa: CSATQDKTYNEQFF
d_call: NA
clone_size: many
v_call: TRBV20-1
j_call: TRBJ2-1

cdr3_nt: TGTGCCAGCAGTTTACTCGAAATGAACACTGAAGCTTTCTTT
cdr3_aa: CASSLLEMNTEAFF
d_call: NA
clone_size: few
v_call: TRBV12-3/TRBV12-4
j_call: TRBJ1-1

cdr3_nt: TGCAGTGCTAGAGATTCCAAGGGAAGTAACGAGCAGTACTTC
cdr3_aa: CSARDSKGSNEQYF
d_call: NA
clone_size: NA
v_call: TRBV20-1
j_call: TRBJ2-7

cdr3_nt: TGCGCCAGCAGCCCGGGACAGGAGAACTACGAGCAGTACTTC
cdr3_aa: CASSPGQENYEQYF
d_call: TRBD1
clone_size: few
v_call: TRBV5-1
j_call: TRBJ2-7

cdr3_nt: TGTGCCAGCACCTATTCGACAGTCCAGAACCGCTTGGCACAACCCTACGAGCAGTACTTC
cdr3_aa: CASTYSTVQNRLAQPYEQYF
d_call: NA
clone_size: few
v_call: TRBV6-2/TRBV6-3
j_call: TRBJ2-7

cdr3_nt: TGCGCCAGCAGCCGGACAGGGGAGGGGGAAGAGACCCAGTACTTC
cdr3_aa: CASSRTGEGEETQYF
d_call: TRBD1
clone_size: NA
v_call: TRBV4-3
j_call: TRBJ2-5

cdr3_nt: TGCAGTGCTAGCCTCGCCCCCTATGAAGCTTTCTTT
cdr3_aa: CSASLAPYEAFF
d_call: NA
clone_size: NA
v_call: TRBV20-1
j_call: TRBJ1-1

cdr3_nt: TGCAGTGCTACATGGTCCGGCACAGATACGCAGTATTTT
cdr3_aa: CSATWSGTDTQYF
d_call: NA
clone_size: many
v_call: TRBV20-1
j_call: TRBJ2-3

cdr3_nt: TGCGCCAGCAGCCAAGACTCACACAGGGGAGAGACCCAGTACTTC
cdr3_aa: CASSQDSHRGETQYF
d_call: TRBD1
clone_size: NA
v_call: TRBV4-3
j_call: TRBJ2-5